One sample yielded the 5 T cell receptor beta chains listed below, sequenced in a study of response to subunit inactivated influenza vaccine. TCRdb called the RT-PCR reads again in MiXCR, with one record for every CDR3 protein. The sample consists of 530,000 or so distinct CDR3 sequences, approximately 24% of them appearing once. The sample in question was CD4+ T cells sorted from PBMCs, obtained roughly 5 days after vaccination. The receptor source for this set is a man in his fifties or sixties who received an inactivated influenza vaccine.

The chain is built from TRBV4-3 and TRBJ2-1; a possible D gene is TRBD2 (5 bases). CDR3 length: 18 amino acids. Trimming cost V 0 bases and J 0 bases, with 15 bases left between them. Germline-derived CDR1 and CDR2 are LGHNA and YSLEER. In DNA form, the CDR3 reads TGCGCCAGCAGCCAAGACTCCCTAGCATTTAGCTCCTACAATGAGCAGTTCTTC. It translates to CASSQDSLAFSSYNEQFF.

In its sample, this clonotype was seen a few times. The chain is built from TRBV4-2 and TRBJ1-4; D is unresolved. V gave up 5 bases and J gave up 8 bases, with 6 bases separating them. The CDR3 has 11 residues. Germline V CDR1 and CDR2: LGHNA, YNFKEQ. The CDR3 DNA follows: TGTGCCAGCAGCACCAAAGAAAAACTGTTTTTT. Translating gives CASSTKEKLFF.

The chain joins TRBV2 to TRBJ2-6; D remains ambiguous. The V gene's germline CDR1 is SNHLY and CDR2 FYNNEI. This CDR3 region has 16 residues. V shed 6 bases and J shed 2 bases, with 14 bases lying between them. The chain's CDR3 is CASRATVAAGANVLTF. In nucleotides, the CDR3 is TGTGCCAGCAGGGCAACAGTCGCAGCTGGGGCCAACGTCCTGACTTTC. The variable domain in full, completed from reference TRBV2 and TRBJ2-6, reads EPEVTQTPSHQVTQMGQEVILRCVPISNHLYFYWYRQILGQKVEFLVSFYNNEISEKSEIFDDQFSVERPDGSNFTLKIRSTKLEDSAMYFCASRATVAAGANVLTFGAGSRLTVL.

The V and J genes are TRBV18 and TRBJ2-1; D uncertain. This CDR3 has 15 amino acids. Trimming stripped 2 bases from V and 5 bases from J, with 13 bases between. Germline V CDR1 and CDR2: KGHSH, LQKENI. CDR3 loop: CASSPTPRADNEQFF. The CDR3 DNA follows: TGTGCCAGCTCACCAACCCCAAGGGCAGACAATGAGCAGTTCTTC.

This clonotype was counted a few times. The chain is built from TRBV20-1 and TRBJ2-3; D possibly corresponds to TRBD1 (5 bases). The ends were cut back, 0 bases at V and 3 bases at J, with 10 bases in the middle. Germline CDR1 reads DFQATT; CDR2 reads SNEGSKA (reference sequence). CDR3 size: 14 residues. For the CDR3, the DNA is TGCAGTGCTAGAGATGGAAGGGGTACAGATACGCAGTATTTT. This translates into CSARDGRGTDTQYF.